The next 21 T cell receptor beta chains were all read from a single sample in a study of cytomegalovirus exposure and HLA in healthy donors listed by TCRdb under 2017. The library was generated by the immunoSEQ multiplex PCR assay. For the multiplex PCR, a mixture combining 60 forward primers for TCR Vbeta segments and 13 reverse primers for TCR Jbeta segments was used. TCRdb mirrors the immuneACCESS table, restricted to in-frame sequences. Some clones are absent from its copies; in checked studies, under half trace to an unresolved V gene, and the reason for the others is unknown. This sample's table contains more than 40,000 clones. The biggest ten clones account for approximately 26% of the sample. Sequenced input: PBMCs. Receptors were obtained from a man aged 40-50 years in good health and CMV-seropositive.

The chain carries TRBV5-8 and TRBJ2-4; 9 bases are a match to TRBD1. V lost 4 bases and J lost 1; bases outside the gene matches: 3. This CDR3 is built from 15 residues. The V gene's germline CDR1 is SGHTS and CDR2 YDEGEE. In DNA, the CDR3 is TGTGCCAGCAGCCGGGACAGGGATGCCAAAAACATTCAGTACTTC. It encodes CASSRDRDAKNIQYF.

The chain is built from TRBV28 and TRBJ2-7; TRBD1 agrees at 10 bases. CDR1 is MDHEN and CDR2 is SYDVKM in the germline V gene. The length of the CDR3 is 14 residues. Trimming removed 4 bases from V and 2 bases from J; junction bases left unmatched: 2. For the CDR3, the DNA is TGTGCCAGCAGTTCCGGACAGGGGGCCTACGAGCAGTACTTC. It yields the protein CASSSGQGAYEQYF.

This chain uses TRBV4-2 with TRBJ2-3, with TRBD1 matching 9 bases. The length of the CDR3 is 15 residues. The germline CDR1 and CDR2 sequences are LGHNA and YNFKEQ. With 4 bases clipped from V and 2 bases from J, the junction kept 4 bases outside the gene matches. The CDR3: CASSPRTGDTDTQYF. CDR3 bases: TGTGCCAGCAGCCCGCGGACAGGGGACACAGATACGCAGTATTTT.

J is TRBJ1-2 and V is TRBV18, with a weak D call TRBD1 (6 bases). Germline CDR1 reads KGHSH; CDR2 reads LQKENI. This CDR3 is built from 15 residues. V dropped 5 bases and J dropped 14 bases, with 27 bases sitting between them. CDR3 sequence reads: CASSASKLRGPHKTF. The CDR3 nucleotides read TGTGCCAGCTCAGCGTCCAAACTCAGGGGCCCCCACAAGACCTTC.

This chain uses TRBV27 with TRBJ2-7; 9 bases line up with TRBD2. V was clipped by 4 bases and J by 6 bases; unmatched bases: 10. Germline V lookup: CDR1 MNHEY, CDR2 SMNVEV (reference sequence). This CDR3 region has 15 residues. DNA of the CDR3: TGTGCCAGCAGTTCCCATGGCGGGGGGGCGGGCGAGCAGTACTTC. As protein: CASSSHGGGAGEQYF.

This chain uses TRBV10-3 with TRBJ1-1, with 8 bases that match TRBD1. V was clipped by 3 bases and J by 1 base; unmatched bases: 4. The germline gives CDR1 ENHRY, CDR2 SYGVKD. The CDR3 runs to 15 residues. The chain's CDR3 is CAISETGGTNTEAFF. CDR3 coding DNA: TGTGCCATCAGTGAAACAGGGGGTACGAACACTGAAGCTTTCTTT.

The CDR3 loop is CASSPWIGGNTEAFF. In DNA form, the CDR3 reads TGTGCCAGCAGCCCTTGGATAGGGGGGAACACTGAAGCTTTCTTT. The chain employs TRBV9 and TRBJ1-1, with D possibly matching TRBD1 (6 bases). The CDR3 consists of 15 residues. Per germline, CDR1 SGDLS and CDR2 YYNGEE. V lost 4 bases, J lost 1 base, and 14 bases lay in between.

The J gene is TRBJ2-5, the V gene TRBV21-1; the table gives TRBD2 as D, unverified against the DNA. TRBV21-1 is noted as a pseudogene. The CDR3 has 17 residues. The CDR3 sequence: CASSKRRRLPESETQYF. The CDR3 DNA reads as TGTGCCAGCAGCAAAAGACGCAGACTACCGGAATCGGAGACCCAGTACTTC.

The V gene is TRBV18, the J gene TRBJ2-7; maybe TRBD1 (5 bases). V was shortened by 4 bases and J by 5 bases, with 15 bases between the two germline ends. This CDR3 has 14 amino acids. Germline lookup yields CDR1 KGHSH and CDR2 LQKENI. CDR3 sequence: CASSRNELRDEQYF. CDR3 coding DNA: TGTGCCAGCTCACGGAACGAACTCAGGGACGAGCAGTACTTC.

This chain uses TRBV7-2 with TRBJ2-5; possible D gene TRBD2, 6 bases. The CDR3 has 14 amino acids. Trimming left V 4 bases short and J 4 bases short, with 13 bases between. Germline CDR1 reads SGHTA; CDR2 reads FQGNSA. The CDR3 region has the DNA TGTGCCAGCAGCTCGAGGACTACTTTAGAGACCCAGTACTTC. This codes for CASSSRTTLETQYF.

The chain is built from TRBV11-1 and TRBJ1-5; D remains ambiguous. There are 13 residues in the CDR3. Per the germline V gene, CDR1 is SGHAT and CDR2 is FQDESV (reference sequence). The ends were cut back, 1 base at V and 4 bases at J, with 5 bases in the middle. The CDR3 sequence is CASSLGPNQPQHF. As DNA, the CDR3 is TGTGCCAGCAGCTTAGGGCCTAATCAGCCCCAGCATTTT.

The CDR3 coding sequence is TGTGCCAGCAGTTACGGGACTAGCGGGAAGGATGAGCAGTACTTC. As protein: CASSYGTSGKDEQYF. The chain uses TRBV6-6 and TRBJ2-7; the match to TRBD2 covers 13 bases. V was pared by 2 bases and J by 7 bases, with 5 bases of the junction left unmatched. This CDR3 has 15 amino acids. From germline, CDR1 is MNHNY and CDR2 SVGAGI (reference sequence).

V gene TRBV5-6 combines with J gene TRBJ1-3; D gene ambiguous. The germline V gene has CDR1 SGHDT and CDR2 YYEEEE. CDR3 size: 12 residues. Trimming removed 2 bases from V and 2 bases from J, with 2 bases in between. CDR3 protein: CASSFAGNTIYF. DNA for the CDR3: TGTGCCAGCAGCTTCGCTGGAAACACCATATATTTT.

The genes are TRBV25-1 and TRBJ2-3; D perhaps matches TRBD2 (5 bases). The CDR3 sequence is 13 residues long. Germline V gene lookup returns CDR1 MGHDK and CDR2 SYGVNS. The V end lost 8 bases, the J end lost 2 bases, and 11 bases lay between the germline ends. The CDR3 sequence is CASAAVATDTQYF. DNA for the CDR3: TGTGCCAGCGCAGCGGTAGCCACAGATACGCAGTATTTT. The whole variable domain, filled in from reference TRBV25-1 and TRBJ2-3, reads EADIYQTPRYLVIGTGKKITLECSQTMGHDKMYWYQQDPGMELHLIHYSYGVNSTEKGDLSSESTVSRIRTEHFPLTLESARPSHTSQYLCASAAVATDTQYFGPGTRLTVL.

The rearrangement uses TRBV7-2 and TRBJ1-3; D remains ambiguous. The V and J ends lost 4 bases and 0 bases respectively, with 4 bases between them. The CDR3 is 13 residues long. From germline, CDR1 is SGHTA and CDR2 FQGNSA. The CDR3 loop is CASSYNSGNTIYF. CDR3 nucleotides: TGTGCCAGCAGCTACAACTCTGGAAACACCATATATTTT.

The chain carries TRBV6-1 and TRBJ2-1; 13 nucleotides align to TRBD2. CDR1 MNHNS and CDR2 SASEGT come from the germline V gene. This CDR3 is built from 18 residues. After removal of 0 bases from V and 1 base from J, the junction contained 3 bases not matched to a gene. The CDR3 reads CASSEAVLAGGSYNEQFF. The DNA for the CDR3 is TGTGCCAGCAGTGAAGCGGTACTAGCGGGAGGGTCCTACAATGAGCAGTTCTTC.

The chain combines TRBV6-5 with TRBJ1-2, with 7 bases fitting TRBD1. V shed 6 bases, J shed 8 bases, and the junction held 15 bases outside the gene matches. CDR3 length equals 15 residues. Germline V gene lookup returns CDR1 MNHEY and CDR2 SVGAGI. The CDR3 nucleotides are TGTGCCAGCAGGCCCGGACAGGAAGGAGTACGGGGCTACACCTTC. Translated: CASRPGQEGVRGYTF.

The chain couples TRBV5-5 to TRBJ2-7; 7 nucleotides line up with TRBD1. CDR3 length: 15 residues. The germline V gene has CDR1 SGHKS and CDR2 YYEKEE (reference sequence). J lost 7 bases, V lost 3 bases, and 13 bases had no gene match. CDR3 residues: CASSSYRGPEGEQYF. The DNA for the CDR3 is TGTGCCAGCAGCTCCTACAGGGGCCCCGAGGGGGAGCAGTACTTC.

The chain has TRBV4-1 and TRBJ1-5; 8 positions match TRBD1. Germline V lookup: CDR1 MGHRA, CDR2 YSYEKL. The CDR3 has 15 residues. V dropped 3 bases and J dropped 6; count of bases not matched to a gene: 7. The CDR3 here is CASSHETGVGQPQHF. CDR3 DNA sequence: TGCGCCAGCAGCCATGAGACAGGGGTAGGTCAGCCCCAGCATTTT.

J is TRBJ1-6 and V is TRBV14; a weak D match, TRBD1 (6 bases). The V gene lost 2 bases and the J gene lost 9 bases, with 11 bases spanning the gap. Germline V gene data show CDR1 as SGHDN and CDR2 as FVKESK. This CDR3 has 14 amino acids. The CDR3 region has the DNA TGTGCCAGCAGCCAATGGGGGCCGGGTTCACCCCTCCACTTT. Protein: CASSQWGPGSPLHF.

The chain is built from TRBV7-8 and TRBJ2-3, with 9 bases identical to TRBD2. CDR1 and CDR2 from the germline V gene are SGHVS and FQNEAQ. J was trimmed by 2 bases and V by 1 base; bases with no gene match: 4. The CDR3 length is 16 residues. CDR3 protein: CASSLEASGATDTQYF. For the CDR3, the DNA is TGTGCCAGCAGCTTAGAGGCTAGCGGGGCCACAGATACGCAGTATTTT.